The clone carrying this T cell receptor beta chain came up a few times. Its target is not known. V lost 7 bases and J 13 bases, leaving 23 bases between the germline ends. The germline V gene encodes CDR1 SNHLY and CDR2 FYNNEI. The CDR3 has 14 amino acids. The Oncomine TCR Beta short-read assay sequenced DNA from cultured CD4+ T cells. TCRdb reanalysed the PCR reads using MiXCR and keeps one entry per CDR3 protein. The table includes around 3,700 distinct CDR3 sequences, 20% detected once. The sample originates from a study of vaccination and CD4 T cells after COVID-19. Treatment denoted: roughly ten-day PBMC culture with coronavirus spike peptide pools or control peptides (ViraFEST assay).

The TCR comes from a human donor who had recovered from COVID-19. The chain has TRBV2 and TRBJ2-1; perhaps D is TRBD1 or TRBD2 (5 bases each). Sequenced input: CD4+ T cells from blood, cultured in vitro. Here the CDR3 DNA reads TGTGCCAGCATCGACCGGGACGCCAGCAGGGTCCAGTTCTTC. Its translation: CASIDRDASRVQFF.